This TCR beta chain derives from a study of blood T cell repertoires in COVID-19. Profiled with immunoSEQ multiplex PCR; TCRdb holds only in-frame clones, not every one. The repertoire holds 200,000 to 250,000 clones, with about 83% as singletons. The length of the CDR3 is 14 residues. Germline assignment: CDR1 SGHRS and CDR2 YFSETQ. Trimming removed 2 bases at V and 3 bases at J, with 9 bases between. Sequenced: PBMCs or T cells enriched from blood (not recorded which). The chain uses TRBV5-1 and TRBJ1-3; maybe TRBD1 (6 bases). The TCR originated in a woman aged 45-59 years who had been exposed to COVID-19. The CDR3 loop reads CASSLLQGGNTIYF. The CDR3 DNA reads TGCGCCAGCAGCTTATTACAGGGTGGAAACACCATATATTTT. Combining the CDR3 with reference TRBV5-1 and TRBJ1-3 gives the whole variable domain KAGVTQTPRYLIKTRGQQVTLSCSPISGHRSVSWYQQTPGQGLQFLFEYFSETQRNKGNFPGRFSGRQFSNSRSEMNVSTLELGDSALYLCASSLLQGGNTIYFGEGSWLTVV.